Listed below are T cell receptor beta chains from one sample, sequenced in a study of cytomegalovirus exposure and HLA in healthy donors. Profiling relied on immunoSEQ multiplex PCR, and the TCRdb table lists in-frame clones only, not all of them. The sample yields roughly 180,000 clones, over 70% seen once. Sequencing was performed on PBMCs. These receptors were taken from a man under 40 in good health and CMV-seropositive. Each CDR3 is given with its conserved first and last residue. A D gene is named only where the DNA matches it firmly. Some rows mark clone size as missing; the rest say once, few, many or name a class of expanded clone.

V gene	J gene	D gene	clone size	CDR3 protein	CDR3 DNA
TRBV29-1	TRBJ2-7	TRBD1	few	CSVRQGTYEQYF	TGCAGCGTTAGACAGGGTACCTACGAGCAGTACTTC
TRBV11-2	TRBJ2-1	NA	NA	CASSLTGNNEQFF	TGTGCCAGCAGCTTAACCGGGAACAATGAGCAGTTCTTC
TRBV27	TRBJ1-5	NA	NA	CASSLGGDYQPQHF	TGTGCCAGCAGTTTAGGAGGGGACTATCAGCCCCAGCATTTT
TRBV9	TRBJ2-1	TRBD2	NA	CASSQLAGGPNEQFF	TGTGCCAGCAGCCAACTAGCGGGAGGGCCCAATGAGCAGTTCTTC
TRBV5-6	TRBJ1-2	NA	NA	CASSLSANYGYTF	TGTGCCAGCAGCTTGTCGGCTAACTATGGCTACACCTTC
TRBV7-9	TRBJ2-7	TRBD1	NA	CASSSRTGPSYEQYF	TGTGCCAGCAGCTCCAGGACAGGCCCTTCCTACGAGCAGTACTTC
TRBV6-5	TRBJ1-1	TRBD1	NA	CASSFRTGVGTEAFF	TGTGCCAGCAGTTTTCGGACAGGGGTGGGCACTGAAGCTTTCTTT
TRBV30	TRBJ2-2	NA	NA	CAWSVGAANTGELFF	TGTGCCTGGAGTGTGGGGGCAGCGAACACCGGGGAGCTGTTTTTT
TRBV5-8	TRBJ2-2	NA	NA	CASSLWEKLTGELFF	TGTGCCAGCAGCTTGTGGGAGAAATTAACCGGGGAGCTGTTTTTT
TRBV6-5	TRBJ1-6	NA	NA	CASSYLQGNNSPLHF	TGTGCCAGCAGTTACTTACAGGGTAATAATTCACCCCTCCACTTT
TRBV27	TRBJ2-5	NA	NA	CASSSITHQETQYF	TGTGCCAGCAGTTCTATTACCCATCAAGAGACCCAGTACTTC
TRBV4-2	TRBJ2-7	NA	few	CASSPRIDSAYEQYF	TGTGCCAGCAGCCCAAGGATCGATAGCGCCTACGAGCAGTACTTC
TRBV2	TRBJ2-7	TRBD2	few	CASSEAVAGVSEQYF	TGTGCCAGCAGTGAAGCGGTAGCGGGAGTATCCGAGCAGTACTTC
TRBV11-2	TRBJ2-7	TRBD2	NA	CASDGLAGEGHEQYF	TGTGCCAGCGATGGACTAGCGGGAGAAGGCCACGAGCAGTACTTC
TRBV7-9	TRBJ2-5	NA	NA	CASSVESRDIIQETQYF	TGTGCCAGCAGCGTGGAGTCCCGGGACATTATCCAAGAGACCCAGTACTTC
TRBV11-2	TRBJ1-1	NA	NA	CASRRNTEAFF	TGTGCCAGCAGGAGGAACACTGAAGCTTTCTTT
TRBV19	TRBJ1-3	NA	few	CASRQGSAGNTIYF	TGTGCCAGTAGGCAGGGGTCGGCTGGAAACACCATATATTTT
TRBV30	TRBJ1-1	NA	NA	CAWSSTGATEAFF	TGTGCCTGGAGCTCCACTGGGGCTACTGAAGCTTTCTTT
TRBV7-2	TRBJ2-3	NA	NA	CASTRMGVSTDTQYF	TGTGCTAGCACCAGGATGGGCGTTAGCACAGATACGCAGTATTTT
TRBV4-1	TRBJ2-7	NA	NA	CASSPGSAGFEQYF	TGCGCCAGCAGCCCCGGCTCGGCAGGGTTTGAGCAGTACTTC
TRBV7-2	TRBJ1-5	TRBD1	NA	CASSFRGGNQPQHF	TGTGCCAGCAGCTTCAGGGGGGGCAATCAGCCCCAGCATTTT
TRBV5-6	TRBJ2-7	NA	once	CASSYGFRPRGEQYF	TGTGCCAGCAGCTACGGTTTCAGGCCCAGGGGCGAGCAGTACTTC
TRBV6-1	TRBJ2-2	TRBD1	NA	CASSQGGPLTGELFF	TGTGCCAGCAGTCAAGGGGGCCCCTTAACCGGGGAGCTGTTTTTT
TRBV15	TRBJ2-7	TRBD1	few	CATSRDRGYEQYF	TGTGCCACCAGCAGAGACAGGGGGTACGAGCAGTACTTC
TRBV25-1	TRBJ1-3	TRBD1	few	CASSADRDSGNTIYF	TGTGCCAGCAGTGCGGACAGGGACTCTGGAAACACCATATATTTT
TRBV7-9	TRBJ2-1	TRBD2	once	CASSQPWGSGRGNEQFF	TGTGCCAGCAGCCAACCTTGGGGTAGCGGGAGGGGCAATGAGCAGTTCTTC
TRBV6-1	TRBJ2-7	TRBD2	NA	CASSETSGSYSYEQYF	TGTGCCAGCAGTGAAACTAGCGGGAGTTACTCCTACGAGCAGTACTTC
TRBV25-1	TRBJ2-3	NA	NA	CASSERGAGASTDTQYF	TGTGCCAGCAGTGAGCGCGGGGCAGGCGCTAGCACAGATACGCAGTATTTT
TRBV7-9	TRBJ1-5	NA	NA	CASSSDSPNQPQHF	TGTGCCAGCAGCTCCGACAGCCCCAATCAGCCCCAGCATTTT
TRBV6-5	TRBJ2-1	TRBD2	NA	CASRNGGDNEQFF	TGTGCCAGCAGAAACGGGGGGGACAATGAGCAGTTCTTC
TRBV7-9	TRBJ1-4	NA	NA	CASSQGQSTNEKLFF	TGTGCCAGCAGCCAAGGACAGTCAACTAATGAAAAACTGTTTTTT
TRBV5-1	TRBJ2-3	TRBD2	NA	CASSTGASGGRTDTQYF	TGCGCCAGCAGCACCGGGGCTAGCGGGGGCCGCACAGATACGCAGTATTTT
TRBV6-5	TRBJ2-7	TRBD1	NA	CASRHPLGTGVEQYF	TGTGCCAGCAGGCATCCGTTAGGGACAGGGGTCGAGCAGTACTTC
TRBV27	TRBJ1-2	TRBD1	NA	CASSPGQGGRDGYTF	TGTGCCAGCAGTCCCGGACAGGGAGGACGCGATGGCTACACCTTC
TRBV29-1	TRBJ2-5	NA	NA	CSYRGAGETQYF	TGCAGCTATAGGGGCGCCGGAGAGACCCAGTACTTC
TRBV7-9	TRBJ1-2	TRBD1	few	CASKGQGPNYGYTF	TGTGCCAGCAAAGGACAGGGGCCTAACTATGGCTACACCTTC
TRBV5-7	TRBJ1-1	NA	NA	CASSLRAETLIMNTEAFF	TGTGCCAGCAGCTTGAGAGCTGAGACACTTATTATGAACACTGAAGCTTTCTTT
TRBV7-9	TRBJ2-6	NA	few	CSSSLQTVSGANVLTF	TGTTCCAGCAGCCTCCAAACAGTCTCTGGGGCCAACGTCCTGACTTTC
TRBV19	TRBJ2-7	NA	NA	CASSQELGAYEQYF	TGTGCCAGTAGTCAGGAACTAGGAGCCTACGAGCAGTACTTC
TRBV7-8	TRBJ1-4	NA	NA	CASSLGPWGGKLFF	TGTGCCAGCAGCTTAGGGCCTTGGGGCGGAAAACTGTTTTTT
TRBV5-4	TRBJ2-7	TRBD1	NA	CASQEGQASSYEQYF	TGTGCCAGCCAAGAGGGACAGGCAAGCTCCTACGAGCAGTACTTC
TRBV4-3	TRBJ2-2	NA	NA	CASSQVLDSGELFF	TGCGCCAGCAGCCAGGTTCTAGATTCCGGGGAGCTGTTTTTT
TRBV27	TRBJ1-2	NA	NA	CASSLAAGPGAGYTF	TGTGCCAGCAGTTTAGCGGCAGGGCCAGGGGCTGGCTACACCTTC
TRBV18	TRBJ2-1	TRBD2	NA	CASSPRASGSNEQFF	TGTGCCAGCTCCCCCCGGGCTAGCGGGAGTAATGAGCAGTTCTTC
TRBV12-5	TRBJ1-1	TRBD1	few	CASGSGQGGTEAFF	TGTGCTAGTGGTTCGGGACAGGGAGGCACTGAAGCTTTCTTT